Presented here are 20 T cell receptor beta chains from one specimen sequenced in a study of blood T cell repertoires in COVID-19. Sequenced by immunoSEQ multiplex PCR; TCRdb stores in-frame clones only, minus some. Of around 200,000 clones listed, around 78% are singletons. The specimen was peripheral blood. These receptors came from a woman aged 80 or older with active or convalescent COVID-19.

The chain is built from TRBV5-5 and TRBJ1-1; TRBD1 matches at 7 bases. In germline, CDR1 is SGHKS, CDR2 YYEKEE (reference sequence). V shed 1 base and J 4 bases; nucleotides not matched to a gene: 1. The CDR3 covers 13 residues. The CDR3 bases are TGTGCCAGCAGCTTGCAGGGGGTCACTGAAGCTTTCTTT. This sequence encodes CASSLQGVTEAFF. The variable domain in full, completed from reference TRBV5-5 and TRBJ1-1, reads DAGVTQSPTHLIKTRGQQVTLRCSPISGHKSVSWYQQVLGQGPQFIFQYYEKEERGRGNFPDRFSARQFPNYSSELNVNALLLGDSALYLCASSLQGVTEAFFGQGTRLTVV.

V and J are TRBV5-1 and TRBJ1-2; no clear D. This CDR3 contains 14 residues. Germline values: CDR1 SGHRS, CDR2 YFSETQ. The germline V and J ends were trimmed by 0 bases and 4 bases, with 10 bases remaining between them. The CDR3 DNA is TGCGCCAGCAGCTTGGTTCCCGAGATCTATGGCTACACCTTC. Residues: CASSLVPEIYGYTF. The full variable domain, its missing parts supplied by reference TRBV5-1 and TRBJ1-2, is KAGVTQTPRYLIKTRGQQVTLSCSPISGHRSVSWYQQTPGQGLQFLFEYFSETQRNKGNFPGRFSGRQFSNSRSEMNVSTLELGDSALYLCASSLVPEIYGYTFGSGTRLTVV.

This clone is a singleton in its sample. This chain uses TRBV7-9 with TRBJ2-7, with 10 bases lining up with TRBD1. Germline values: CDR1 SEHNR, CDR2 FQNEAQ (reference sequence). Trimming at V came to 6 bases and at J to 5 bases, leaving 7 bases not matched to a gene. The CDR3 is 14 residues long. The CDR3 spells CASSQTGTGDEQYF. Written as DNA, the CDR3 is TGTGCCAGCAGTCAGACCGGGACAGGGGACGAGCAGTACTTC.

V usage is TRBV7-2 and J usage is TRBJ1-3; a weak D match, TRBD1 (6 bases). V was shortened by 0 bases and J by 9 bases, with 15 bases between the two germline ends. CDR1 and CDR2 (germline): SGHTA, FQGNSA. The CDR3 has 15 amino acids. The CDR3 sequence: CASSLARNRVGTIYF. The DNA of the CDR3 is TGTGCCAGCAGCTTAGCGCGAAACAGGGTGGGCACCATATATTTT.

This clone was recorded only once. V is TRBV6-4 and J is TRBJ2-7, with 7 bases identical to TRBD1. J lost 3 bases, V lost 4 bases, and 9 bases had no gene match. Germline CDR1 reads MRHNA; CDR2 reads SNTAGT. This CDR3 region has 15 residues. The CDR3: CASSVPDRANYEQYF. CDR3 nucleotide sequence: TGTGCCAGCAGTGTCCCCGACAGGGCCAACTACGAGCAGTACTTC.

This clone was recorded a few times. The CDR3 DNA reads TGTGCCAGCAGTTTGGGACAGGGGCGCAATCAGCCCCAGCATTTT. Its translation: CASSLGQGRNQPQHF. V is TRBV27 and J is TRBJ1-5; 10 bases map to TRBD1. This CDR3 region has 15 residues. With V trimmed by 3 bases and J by 2 bases, 1 base remained unmatched. CDR1 and CDR2 from the germline V gene are MNHEY and SMNVEV (reference sequence).

The V call is TRBV2, the J call TRBJ1-4; D is uncertain. CDR1 and CDR2 from the germline V gene are SNHLY and FYNNEI. Trimming left V 4 bases short and J 7 bases short, with 13 bases between. This CDR3 spans 14 amino acids. CDR3 region: CASSALLAIEKLFF. The CDR3 DNA is TGTGCCAGCAGTGCGTTATTGGCCATTGAAAAACTGTTTTTT.

The chain couples TRBV11-2 to TRBJ1-1, with TRBD1 identical over 7 bases. CDR1 and CDR2 from the germline V gene are SGHAT and FQNNGV. The CDR3 is 15 amino acids. V trimming: 5 bases; J trimming: 0 bases; junction bases outside the gene matches: 6. The CDR3 protein is CASSKWDRLNTEAFF. CDR3 bases: TGTGCCAGCAGCAAATGGGACAGATTGAACACTGAAGCTTTCTTT.

CDR3 in amino acids: CASSLALVANEQFF. The DNA of the CDR3 is TGCGCCAGCAGCTTGGCTTTGGTGGCAAATGAGCAGTTCTTC. The V and J genes are TRBV5-1 and TRBJ2-1; D is undetermined. This CDR3 has 14 residues. The ends were cut back, 0 bases at V and 7 bases at J, with 11 bases in the middle. Germline V CDR1 and CDR2: SGHRS, YFSETQ.

The chain couples TRBV6-5 to TRBJ1-6; TRBD1 is a possible D gene (6 bases). Trimming took 2 bases from V and 5 from J, leaving 13 bases between them. The CDR3 totals 16 residues. The germline CDR1 and CDR2 sequences are MNHEY and SVGAGI. The CDR3 DNA sequence: TGTGCCAGCAGTTACATCGGGGGGCAGAATAATTCACCCCTCCACTTT. Translating it yields CASSYIGGQNNSPLHF.

V usage is TRBV7-9 and J usage is TRBJ2-2; 8 nucleotides line up with TRBD1. The CDR3 consists of 14 residues. Germline CDR1 is SEHNR and CDR2 is FQNEAQ (reference sequence). Trimming at V came to 3 bases and at J to 10 bases, leaving 7 bases not matched to a gene. CDR3 nucleotide sequence: TGTGCCAGCAGCTTCAGGACAGGGCTAGCGGAGCTGTTTTTT. Protein product: CASSFRTGLAELFF.

This clone was counted only a few times. The V gene is TRBV6-4, the J gene TRBJ1-1, with D unresolved. V was shortened by 8 bases and J by 4 bases, with 14 bases between the two germline ends. The CDR3 loop spans 13 amino acids. Germline V lookup: CDR1 MRHNA, CDR2 SNTAGT. As DNA, the CDR3 is TGTGCCAGCCTAAATAATGGAGGCACTGAAGCTTTCTTT. It encodes CASLNNGGTEAFF.

The chain joins TRBV19 to TRBJ1-3; D unclear. The germline CDR1 and CDR2 sequences are LNHDA and SQIVND (reference sequence). V was cut by 6 bases and J by 0 bases, with 9 bases left in between. The length of the CDR3 is 14 residues. CDR3 protein: CASSLLSSGNTIYF. The CDR3 coding sequence is TGTGCCAGTAGCCTACTGAGCTCTGGAAACACCATATATTTT.

The chain combines TRBV5-1 with TRBJ1-3; 7 bases match TRBD1. The germline CDR1 and CDR2 sequences are SGHRS and YFSETQ. The V segment lost 0 bases and the J segment 3 bases; nucleotides outside the gene matches: 6. This CDR3 is 16 amino acids long. The CDR3 loop reads CASSLAPTGVGNTIYF. In nucleotides, the CDR3 is TGCGCCAGCAGCTTGGCGCCTACAGGGGTTGGAAACACCATATATTTT. The variable domain in full, with the rest retrieved from reference TRBV5-1 and TRBJ1-3, is KAGVTQTPRYLIKTRGQQVTLSCSPISGHRSVSWYQQTPGQGLQFLFEYFSETQRNKGNFPGRFSGRQFSNSRSEMNVSTLELGDSALYLCASSLAPTGVGNTIYFGEGSWLTVV.

The V gene is TRBV6-1, the J gene TRBJ2-2; possibly TRBD2 for D (6 bases). The germline V gene encodes CDR1 MNHNS and CDR2 SASEGT. This CDR3 region has 15 residues. Trimming left V 3 bases short and J 3 bases short, with 11 bases between. CDR3 nucleotides: TGTGCCAGCAGTGAGGAGGGGTCGCACACCGGGGAGCTGTTTTTT. Protein sequence: CASSEEGSHTGELFF.

The chain recombines TRBV19 with TRBJ1-5, with 10 nucleotides matching TRBD1. This CDR3 region has 15 residues. Germline CDR1 LNHDA, CDR2 SQIVND (reference sequence). With V trimmed by 5 bases and J by 5 bases, 6 bases remained unmatched. CDR3 protein: CASSLWTGGDQPQHF. The DNA for the CDR3 is TGTGCCAGTAGTCTTTGGACAGGGGGGGATCAGCCCCAGCATTTT. Full variable domain (remainder filled in from reference TRBV19 and TRBJ1-5): DGGITQSPKYLFRKEGQNVTLSCEQNLNHDAMYWYRQDPGQGLRLIYYSQIVNDFQKGDIAEGYSVSREKKESFPLTVTSAQKNPTAFYLCASSLWTGGDQPQHFGDGTRLSIL.

The chain recombines TRBV30 with TRBJ1-2; 10 positions match TRBD1. With V trimmed by 4 bases and J by 8 bases, 10 bases remained unmatched. The germline CDR1 and CDR2 sequences are GTSNPN and SVGIG (reference sequence). This CDR3 region has 14 residues. CDR3 residues: CAWTGQGGLGGYTF. The CDR3, as DNA: TGTGCCTGGACCGGACAGGGGGGTTTGGGGGGCTACACCTTC.

The chain carries TRBV4-3 and TRBJ1-2; possible D gene TRBD1, 5 bases. V gave up 0 bases and J gave up 7 bases, with 12 bases separating them. In germline, CDR1 is LGHNA, CDR2 YSLEER. The CDR3 loop spans 14 amino acids. Here the CDR3 DNA reads TGCGCCAGCAGCCAAGATGGGGGGATGGGTGGCTACACCTTC. Residues: CASSQDGGMGGYTF.

The chain combines TRBV28 with TRBJ1-2; D uncertain. This CDR3 spans 13 amino acids. Per germline, CDR1 MDHEN and CDR2 SYDVKM. With 6 bases removed from V and 4 bases from J, the gap between germline ends came to 12 bases. The CDR3 protein is CASSPGGRYGYTF. CDR3 DNA sequence: TGTGCCAGCAGCCCCGGAGGTCGCTATGGCTACACCTTC.

This clone was found a few times. The chain couples TRBV28 to TRBJ2-1, with D possibly matching TRBD2 (6 bases). This CDR3 is 19 amino acids long. Between the trimmed V and J ends, which lost 5 bases and 0 bases, there was a span of 23 bases. Germline V gene lookup returns CDR1 MDHEN and CDR2 SYDVKM. In nucleotides, the CDR3 is TGTGCCAGCAGTGACGGACTGGGTATGTTCGGGAGCTCCTACAATGAGCAGTTCTTC. This codes for CASSDGLGMFGSSYNEQFF.